The entry below gives a single T cell receptor beta chain sequence along with its context. Its specificity is unknown. The data derive from a study of cytomegalovirus exposure and HLA in healthy donors. Regarding the study as a whole: Analysis performed later showed TCR beta chains linked to HLA being more clonally expanded than equally common others. Among TCR sequences, most were rare, though some public TCRs appeared in many donors. Cytomegalovirus status was reportedly diagnosed by the classifier with high specificity and sensitivity.

The germline V gene encodes CDR1 LNHDA and CDR2 SQIVND (reference sequence). The CDR3 spans 13 residues. The V segment lost 3 bases and the J segment 6 bases; nucleotides outside the gene matches: 5. This PCR relied on a set of 60 Vbeta primers and 13 Jbeta primers. TCRdb's copy holds only in-frame clones and misses some; the assay was immunoSEQ multiplex PCR. The repertoire holds some 170,000 clones, with about 79% as singletons. The J gene is TRBJ2-7, the V gene TRBV19; 7 nucleotides align to TRBD2. Material: PBMCs. This receptor was identified in a man aged 40-49 years in good health and CMV-seropositive. The CDR3 here is CASSIVGGAEQYF. As DNA, the CDR3 is TGTGCCAGTAGTATCGTGGGAGGGGCCGAGCAGTACTTC.